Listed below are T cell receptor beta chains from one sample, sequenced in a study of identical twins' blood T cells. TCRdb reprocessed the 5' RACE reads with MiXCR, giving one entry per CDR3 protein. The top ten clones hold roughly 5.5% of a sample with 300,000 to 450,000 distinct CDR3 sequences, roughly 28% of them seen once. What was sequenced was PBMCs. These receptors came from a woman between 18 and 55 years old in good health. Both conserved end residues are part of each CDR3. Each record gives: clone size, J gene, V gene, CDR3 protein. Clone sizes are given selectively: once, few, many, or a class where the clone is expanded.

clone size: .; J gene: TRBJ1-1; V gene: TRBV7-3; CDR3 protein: CASSDGRGFSEAFF
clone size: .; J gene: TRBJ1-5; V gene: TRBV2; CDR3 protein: CASSERTSSNQPQHF
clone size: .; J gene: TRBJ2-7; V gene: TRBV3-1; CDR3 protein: CASSQTALYEQYF
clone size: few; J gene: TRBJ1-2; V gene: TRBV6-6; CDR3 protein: CASSSPQQLHGYTF
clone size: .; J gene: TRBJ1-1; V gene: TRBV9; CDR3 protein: CASSVVQGANTEAFF
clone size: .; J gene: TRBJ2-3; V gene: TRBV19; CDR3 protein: CASSIDASTDTQYF
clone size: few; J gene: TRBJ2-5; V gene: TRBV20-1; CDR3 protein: CSGVGLGRTQYF
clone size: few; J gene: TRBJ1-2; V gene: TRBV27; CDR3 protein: CASSFSGSYGYTF
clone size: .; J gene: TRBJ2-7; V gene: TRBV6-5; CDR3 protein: CAGSYKGAGLDEQYF
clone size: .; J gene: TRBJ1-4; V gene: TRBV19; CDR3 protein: CASSSWTGEEKLFF
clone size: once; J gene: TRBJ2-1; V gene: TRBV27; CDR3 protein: CASSTRHREQFF
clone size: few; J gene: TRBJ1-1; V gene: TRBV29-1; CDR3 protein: CSVGGQGGTEAFF
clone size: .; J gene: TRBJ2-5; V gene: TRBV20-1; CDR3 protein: CSASDGRIQETQYF
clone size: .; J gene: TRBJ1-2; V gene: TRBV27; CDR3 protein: CTSSSTGGDGYTF
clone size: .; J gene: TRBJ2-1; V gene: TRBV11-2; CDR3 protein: CASSSQGGKSYNEQFF
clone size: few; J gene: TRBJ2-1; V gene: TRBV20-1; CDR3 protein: CSAITGTSGSVLGNEQFF
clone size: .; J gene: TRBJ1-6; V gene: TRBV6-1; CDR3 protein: CASSARDSLTYNSPLHF
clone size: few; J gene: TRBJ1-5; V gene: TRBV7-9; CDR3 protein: CASSELDQPQHF
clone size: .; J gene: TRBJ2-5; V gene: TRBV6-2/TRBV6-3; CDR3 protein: CSSRNYRETQYF
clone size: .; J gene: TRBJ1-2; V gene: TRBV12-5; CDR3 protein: CASGLEVASYGYTF
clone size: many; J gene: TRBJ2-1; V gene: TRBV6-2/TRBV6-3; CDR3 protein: CASKEEGDNEQFF
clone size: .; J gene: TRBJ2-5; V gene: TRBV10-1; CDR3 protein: CASSYGRAWVVETQYF
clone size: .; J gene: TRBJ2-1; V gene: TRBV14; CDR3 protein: CASSQSRGNEQLF
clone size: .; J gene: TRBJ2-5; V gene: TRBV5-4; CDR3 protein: CASSLAGPLSTQYF
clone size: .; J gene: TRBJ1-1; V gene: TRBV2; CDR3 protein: CASSETPVTLEAFF
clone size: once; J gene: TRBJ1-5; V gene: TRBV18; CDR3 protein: CASSPRGTGVFPQHF
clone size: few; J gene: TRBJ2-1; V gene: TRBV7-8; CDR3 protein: CASSLRQGLSIYNEQFF
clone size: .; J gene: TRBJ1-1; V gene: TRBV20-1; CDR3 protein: CRTGGSTEAFF
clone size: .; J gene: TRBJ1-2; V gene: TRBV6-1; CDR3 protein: CASKRVFGYTF
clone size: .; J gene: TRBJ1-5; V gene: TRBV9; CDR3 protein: CTSSETGEIQPQHF
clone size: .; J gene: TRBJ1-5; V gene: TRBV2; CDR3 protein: CASSVWQDQHF
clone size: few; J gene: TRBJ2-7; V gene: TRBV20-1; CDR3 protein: CSASGSASYEQYF
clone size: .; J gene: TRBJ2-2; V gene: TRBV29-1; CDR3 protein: CSVRLWDSPSGELFF
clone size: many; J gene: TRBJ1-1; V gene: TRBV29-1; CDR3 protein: CSVDSGMEAFF
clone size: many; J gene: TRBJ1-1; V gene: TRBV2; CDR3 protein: CASTETGVTEAFF
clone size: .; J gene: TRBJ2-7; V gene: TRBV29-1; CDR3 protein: CSVEDTLGDYEQYF
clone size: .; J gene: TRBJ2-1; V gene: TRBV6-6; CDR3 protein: CTSSYVGEQFF
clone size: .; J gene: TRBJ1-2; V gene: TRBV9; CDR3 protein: CASSVAGAGSNYGYTF
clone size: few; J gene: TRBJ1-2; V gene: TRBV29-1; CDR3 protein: CSTTGENGYTF
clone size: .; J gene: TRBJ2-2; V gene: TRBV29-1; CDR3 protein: CSVGSGGGELFF
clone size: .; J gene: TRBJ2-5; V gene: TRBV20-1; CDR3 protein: CSARDLIKETQYF
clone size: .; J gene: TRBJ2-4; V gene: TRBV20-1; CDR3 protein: CSAGSPVAKNIQYF
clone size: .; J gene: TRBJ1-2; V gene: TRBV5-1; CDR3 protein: CASSFGDWRGYTF
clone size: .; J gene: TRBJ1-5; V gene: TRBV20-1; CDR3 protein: CSARDPGAAGGNQPQHF
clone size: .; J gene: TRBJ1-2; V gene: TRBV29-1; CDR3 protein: CSVPDASGYTF
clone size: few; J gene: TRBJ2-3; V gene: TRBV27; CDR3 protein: CASSFGSRREYF
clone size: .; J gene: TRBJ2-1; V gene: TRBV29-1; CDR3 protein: CSVVYSEQFF
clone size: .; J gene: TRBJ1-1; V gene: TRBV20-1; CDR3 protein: CSARDVQVMNTEAFF
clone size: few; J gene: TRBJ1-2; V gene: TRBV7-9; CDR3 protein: CASSYSLGINYGYTF
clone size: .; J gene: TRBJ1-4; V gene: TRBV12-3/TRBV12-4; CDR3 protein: CASSLVRMEKLFF
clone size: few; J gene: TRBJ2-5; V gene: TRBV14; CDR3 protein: CASSPRTQETQYF
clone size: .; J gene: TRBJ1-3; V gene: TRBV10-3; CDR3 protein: CAISEEGSGNTIYF
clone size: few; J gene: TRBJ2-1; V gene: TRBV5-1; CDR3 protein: CASSLRGQIDNEQFF
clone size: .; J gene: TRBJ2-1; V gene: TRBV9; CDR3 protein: CASSPTPDWTNEQFF
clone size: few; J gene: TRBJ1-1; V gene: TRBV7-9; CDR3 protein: CASRWTGAGTEAFF